This TCR beta chain was identified during a study of OX40 agonist ivuxolimab in advanced cancers. Regarding the study in general: Ivuxolimab was a fully human IgG2 agonistic monoclonal antibody targeting the costimulatory receptor OX40 (CD134). The monotherapy dose-escalation portion (N ≈ 52 patients) of the phase I ivuxolimab trial is reported in the paper. The point of sequencing TCRbeta in the periphery was to test whether ivuxolimab changed TCR sequence diversity and drove clonal T-cell expansion. In the dose-escalation cohort, around four fifths of patients were male, and the mean age was approximately 60 years with a range of roughly 20 to 79. Prior anti-PD-1, anti-PD-L1 or anti-CTLA-4 therapy was permitted, and checkpoint inhibitors had been received by under 50% of dose-escalation patients. Partial responses were achieved by three dose-escalation patients, of whom one had hepatocellular carcinoma and two had cutaneous melanoma. Among the roughly 50 dose-escalation patients, some 19 had hepatocellular carcinoma, 15 or so melanoma, 9 renal cell carcinoma and 9 head and neck cancer. Intravenous ivuxolimab was administered to patients every 2 weeks at six dose levels: 0.01, 0.1, 0.3, 1.5, 3 and 10 mg/kg. What the work shows at the level of the full study, not this receptor alone: The antigen specificity of the peripheral T cells that underwent clonal expansion was not determined. After ivuxolimab, more expanded clones were found on average in CD8+ T cells than in CD4+ T cells. At doses of 0.1 to 3.0 mg/kg, clonal expansion of both CD4+ and CD8+ T cells in blood was seen between baseline and week 6. Low levels of normalized T-cell clonal expansion were also seen in some patients who did not respond. In partial responders in the 0.1-3.0 mg/kg groups, normalized peripheral clonal expansion was found to be among the lowest, especially among CD8+ T cells.

From its cysteine to its phenylalanine, the CDR3 spans 13 amino acids. Only CDR3 DNA is held: 39 bases, read in frame from base 1. CDR1 is given as MNHEY and CDR2 as SMNVEV, both from the germline V gene (reference sequence). V is pared back by 4 bases and J by 4 bases, with 10 bases lying between the germline termini. Patients with autoimmune disease history or receiving systemic immunosuppression were excluded from the trial. Peripheral blood for TCR sequencing was collected from all dose cohorts at baseline, on cycle 4 day 1, and on cycle 7 day 1. Samples were obtained from an open-label, multicenter, first-in-human phase I dose-escalation trial of ivuxolimab. The trial enrolled adults with locally advanced or metastatic head and neck squamous cell, hepatocellular, melanoma or renal cell carcinoma. CD4+ and CD8+ T cells were sorted separately from peripheral blood before TCR sequencing. As regards this clone: Its antigen target is currently unknown. Qualities for individual bases were not recorded, and no much larger clone is one base off.

Genomic DNA was extracted from sorted cells for sequencing of the TCRbeta CDR3 region. The immunoSEQ Assay was used to sequence the TCRbeta CDR3 regions. TCRdb mirrors the immuneACCESS table, restricted to in-frame sequences. Some clones are absent from its copies; in checked studies, under half trace to an unresolved V gene, and the reason for the others is unknown. For this sample the table gives roughly 80,000 clones, of which more than 85% were detected only once. In total, the top ten clones hold around an eighth of the sample. Sequenced here: CD4+ or CD8+ T cells sorted from blood, sampled in a trial of the OX40 agonist ivuxolimab. Here the chain combines TRBV27 and TRBJ1-2; a tentative D match to TRBD1 spans 6 bases. This receptor was obtained from an adult with an advanced solid tumor such as melanoma, head and neck, liver or kidney cancer. For the CDR3, the sequence is CASSSATGYGYTF. The bases read TGTGCCAGCAGTTCAGCGACAGGCTATGGCTACACCTTC.